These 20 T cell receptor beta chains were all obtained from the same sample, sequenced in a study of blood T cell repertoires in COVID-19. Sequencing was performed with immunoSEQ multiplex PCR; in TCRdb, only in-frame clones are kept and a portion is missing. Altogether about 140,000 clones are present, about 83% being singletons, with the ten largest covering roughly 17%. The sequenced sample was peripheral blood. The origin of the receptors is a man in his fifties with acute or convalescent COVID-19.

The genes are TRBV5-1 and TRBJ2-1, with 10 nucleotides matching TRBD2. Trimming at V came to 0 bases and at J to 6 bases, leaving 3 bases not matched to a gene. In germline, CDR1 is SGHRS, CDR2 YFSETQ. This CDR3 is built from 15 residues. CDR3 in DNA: TGCGCCAGCAGCTTGGCACTAGCGGGGAGCAATGAGCAGTTCTTC. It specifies CASSLALAGSNEQFF.

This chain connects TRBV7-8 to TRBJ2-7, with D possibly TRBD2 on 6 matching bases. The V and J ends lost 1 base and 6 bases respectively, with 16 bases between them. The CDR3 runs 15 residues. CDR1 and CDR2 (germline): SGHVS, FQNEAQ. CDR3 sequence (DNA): TGTGCCAGCAGCTTAGTTGGCGCGGGGATTGGCGAGCAGTACGTC. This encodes CASSLVGAGIGEQYV.

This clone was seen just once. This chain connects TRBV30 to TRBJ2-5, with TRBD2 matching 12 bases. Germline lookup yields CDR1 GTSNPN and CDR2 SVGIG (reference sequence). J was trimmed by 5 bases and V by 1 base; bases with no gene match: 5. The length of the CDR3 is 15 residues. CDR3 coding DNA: TGTGCCTGGAGTGCTAGCGGGGGGGCCGGGGAGACCCAGTACTTC. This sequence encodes CAWSASGGAGETQYF.

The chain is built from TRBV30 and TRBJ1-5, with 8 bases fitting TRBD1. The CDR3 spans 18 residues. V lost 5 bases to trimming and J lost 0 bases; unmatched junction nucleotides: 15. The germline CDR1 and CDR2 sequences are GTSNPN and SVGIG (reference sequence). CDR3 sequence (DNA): TGTGCCTGGGTACCCCGGACAGGGAGCATTTATAGCAATCAGCCCCAGCATTTT. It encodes CAWVPRTGSIYSNQPQHF.

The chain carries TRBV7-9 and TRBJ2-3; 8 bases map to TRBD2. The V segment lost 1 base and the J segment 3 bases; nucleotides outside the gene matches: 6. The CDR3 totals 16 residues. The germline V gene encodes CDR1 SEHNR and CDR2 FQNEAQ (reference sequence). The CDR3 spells CASSLDFGGATDTQYF. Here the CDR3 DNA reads TGTGCCAGCAGCTTAGATTTCGGGGGGGCGACAGATACGCAGTATTTT.

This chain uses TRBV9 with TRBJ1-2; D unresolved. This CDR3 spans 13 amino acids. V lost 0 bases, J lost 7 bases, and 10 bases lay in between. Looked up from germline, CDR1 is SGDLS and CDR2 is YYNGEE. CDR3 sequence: CASSVAQDGGYTF. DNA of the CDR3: TGTGCCAGCAGCGTAGCTCAGGATGGTGGCTACACCTTC.

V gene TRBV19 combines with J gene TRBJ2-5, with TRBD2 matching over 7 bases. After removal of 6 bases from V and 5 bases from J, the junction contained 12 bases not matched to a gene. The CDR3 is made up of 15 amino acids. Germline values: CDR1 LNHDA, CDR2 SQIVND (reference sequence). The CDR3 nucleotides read TGTGCCAGTAGAAACGAGCGGGGATCACCGGAGACCCAGTACTTC. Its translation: CASRNERGSPETQYF.

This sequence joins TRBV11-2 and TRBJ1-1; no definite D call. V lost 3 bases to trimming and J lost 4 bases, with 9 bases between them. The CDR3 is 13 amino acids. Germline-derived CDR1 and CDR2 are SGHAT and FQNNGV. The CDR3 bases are TGTGCCAGCAGCTTCCGAGGAGGCACTGAAGCTTTCTTT. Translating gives CASSFRGGTEAFF.

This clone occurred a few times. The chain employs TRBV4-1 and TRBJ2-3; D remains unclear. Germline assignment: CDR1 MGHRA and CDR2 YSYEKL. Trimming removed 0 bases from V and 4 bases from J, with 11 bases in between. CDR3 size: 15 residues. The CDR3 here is CASSQDGPGADTQYF. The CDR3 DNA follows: TGCGCCAGCAGCCAAGATGGGCCAGGCGCAGATACGCAGTATTTT.

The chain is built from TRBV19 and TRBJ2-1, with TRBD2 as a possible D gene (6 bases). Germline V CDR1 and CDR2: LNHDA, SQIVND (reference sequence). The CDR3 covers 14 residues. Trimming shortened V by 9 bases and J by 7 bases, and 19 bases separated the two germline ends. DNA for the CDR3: TGTGCCAGCACCCCGGGACTTAGAGATAATGAGCAGTTCTTC. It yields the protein CASTPGLRDNEQFF.

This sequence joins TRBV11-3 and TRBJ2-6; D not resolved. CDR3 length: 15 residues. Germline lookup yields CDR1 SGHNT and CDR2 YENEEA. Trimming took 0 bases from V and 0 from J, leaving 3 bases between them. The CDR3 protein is CASSLDSSGANVLTF. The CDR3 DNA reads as TGTGCCAGCAGCTTAGACAGCTCTGGGGCCAACGTCCTGACTTTC.

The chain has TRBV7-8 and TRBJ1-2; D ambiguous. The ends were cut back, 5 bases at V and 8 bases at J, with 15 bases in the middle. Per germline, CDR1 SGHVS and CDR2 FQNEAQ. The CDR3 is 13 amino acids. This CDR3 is CASSPDRDRGYTF. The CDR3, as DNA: TGTGCCAGCAGCCCGGACCGGGATCGGGGCTACACCTTC.

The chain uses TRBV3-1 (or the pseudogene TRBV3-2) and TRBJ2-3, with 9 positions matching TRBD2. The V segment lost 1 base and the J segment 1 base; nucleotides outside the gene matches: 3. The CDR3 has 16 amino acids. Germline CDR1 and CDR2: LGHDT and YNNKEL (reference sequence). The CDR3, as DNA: TGTGCCAGCAGCCAAGGAGGCGGGGGGGGCACAGATACGCAGTATTTT. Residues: CASSQGGGGGTDTQYF.

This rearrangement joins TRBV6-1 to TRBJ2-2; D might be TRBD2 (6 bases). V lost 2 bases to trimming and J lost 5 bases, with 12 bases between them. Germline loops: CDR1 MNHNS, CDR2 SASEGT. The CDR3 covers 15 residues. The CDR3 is CASSEMGLDTGELFF. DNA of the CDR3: TGTGCCAGCAGTGAAATGGGACTTGATACCGGGGAGCTGTTTTTT.

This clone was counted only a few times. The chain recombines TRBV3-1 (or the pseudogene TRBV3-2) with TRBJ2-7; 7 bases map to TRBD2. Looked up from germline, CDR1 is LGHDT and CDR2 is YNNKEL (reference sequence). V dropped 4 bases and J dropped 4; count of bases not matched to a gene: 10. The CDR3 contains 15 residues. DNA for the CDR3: TGTGCCAGCAGCCGAGGGGCGGGGGTGCGGTACGAGCAGTACTTC. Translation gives CASSRGAGVRYEQYF.

This chain's CDR3 is CASSPGQGFSNEQFF. The CDR3 DNA reads as TGTGCCAGCAGTCCCGGACAGGGCTTCTCAAATGAGCAGTTCTTC. The chain uses TRBV6-5 and TRBJ2-1, with 8 bases aligning to TRBD1. With V trimmed by 5 bases and J by 7 bases, 10 bases remained unmatched. CDR1 MNHEY and CDR2 SVGAGI come from the germline V gene. This CDR3 region has 15 residues.

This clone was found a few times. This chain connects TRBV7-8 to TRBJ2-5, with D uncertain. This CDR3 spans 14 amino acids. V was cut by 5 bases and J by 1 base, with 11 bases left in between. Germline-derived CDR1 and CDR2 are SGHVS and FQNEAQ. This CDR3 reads CASSPRLVQETQYF. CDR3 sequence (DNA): TGTGCCAGCAGCCCCCGACTGGTCCAAGAGACCCAGTACTTC.

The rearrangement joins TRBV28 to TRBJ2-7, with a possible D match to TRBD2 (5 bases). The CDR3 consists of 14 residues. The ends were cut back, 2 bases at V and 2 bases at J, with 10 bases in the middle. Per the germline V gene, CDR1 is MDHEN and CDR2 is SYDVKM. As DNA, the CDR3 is TGTGCCAGCAGTTTAACCGGGGATCCCTACGAGCAGTACGTC. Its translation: CASSLTGDPYEQYV.

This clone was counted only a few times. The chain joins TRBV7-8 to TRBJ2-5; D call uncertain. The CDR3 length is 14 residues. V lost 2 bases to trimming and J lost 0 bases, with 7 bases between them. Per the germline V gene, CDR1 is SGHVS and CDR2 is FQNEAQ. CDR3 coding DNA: TGTGCCAGCAGCTTACTCTCGGACCAAGAGACCCAGTACTTC. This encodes CASSLLSDQETQYF.

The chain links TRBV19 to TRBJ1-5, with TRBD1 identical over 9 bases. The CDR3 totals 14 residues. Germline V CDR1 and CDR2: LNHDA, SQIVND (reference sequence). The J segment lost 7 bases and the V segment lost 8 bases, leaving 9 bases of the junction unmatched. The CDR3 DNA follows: TGTGCCAGTGCCCAGGGACAGGGAGGACAGCCCCAGCATTTT. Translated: CASAQGQGGQPQHF.